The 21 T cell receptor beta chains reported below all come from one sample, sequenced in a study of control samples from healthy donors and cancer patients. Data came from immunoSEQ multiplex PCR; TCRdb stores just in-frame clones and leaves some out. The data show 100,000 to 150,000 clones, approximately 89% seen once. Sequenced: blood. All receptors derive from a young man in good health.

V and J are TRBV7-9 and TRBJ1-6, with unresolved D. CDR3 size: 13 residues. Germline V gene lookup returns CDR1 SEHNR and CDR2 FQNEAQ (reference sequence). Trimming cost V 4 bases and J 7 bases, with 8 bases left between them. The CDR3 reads CASSYIGNSPLHF. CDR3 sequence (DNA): TGTGCCAGCAGCTACATCGGGAATTCACCCCTCCACTTT.

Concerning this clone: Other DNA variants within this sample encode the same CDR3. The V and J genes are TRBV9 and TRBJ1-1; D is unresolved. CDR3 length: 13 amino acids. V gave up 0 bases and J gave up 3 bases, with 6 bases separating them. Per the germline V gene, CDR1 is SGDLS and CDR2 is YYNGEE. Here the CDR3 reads CASSVEGYTEAFF. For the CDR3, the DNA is TGTGCCAGCAGCGTAGAAGGGTACACTGAAGCTTTCTTT.

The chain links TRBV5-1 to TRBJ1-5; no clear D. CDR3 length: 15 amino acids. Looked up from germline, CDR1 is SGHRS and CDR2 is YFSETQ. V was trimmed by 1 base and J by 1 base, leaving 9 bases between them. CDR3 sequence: CASSLLGRSNQPQHF. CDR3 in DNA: TGCGCCAGCAGCTTGCTAGGGAGAAGCAATCAGCCCCAGCATTTT.

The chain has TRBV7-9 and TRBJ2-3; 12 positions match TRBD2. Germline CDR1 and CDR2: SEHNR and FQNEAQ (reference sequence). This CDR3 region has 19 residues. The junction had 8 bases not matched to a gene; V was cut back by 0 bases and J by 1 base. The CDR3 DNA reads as TGTGCCAGCAGCTTAGCCCGGCTAGCGGGGGGGTGGGGCACAGATACGCAGTATTTT. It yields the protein CASSLARLAGGWGTDTQYF.

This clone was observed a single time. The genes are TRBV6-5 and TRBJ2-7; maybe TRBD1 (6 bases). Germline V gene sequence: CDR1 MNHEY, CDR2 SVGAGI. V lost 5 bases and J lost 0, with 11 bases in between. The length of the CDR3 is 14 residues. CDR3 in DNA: TGTGCCAGCAGTCCAGACAGGAGCTCCTACGAGCAGTACTTC. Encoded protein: CASSPDRSSYEQYF.

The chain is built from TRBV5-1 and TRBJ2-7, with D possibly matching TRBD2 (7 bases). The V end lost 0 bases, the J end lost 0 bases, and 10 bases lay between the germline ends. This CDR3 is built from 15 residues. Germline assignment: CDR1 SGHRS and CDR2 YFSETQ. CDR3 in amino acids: CASSLAGGSSYEQYF. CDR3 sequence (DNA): TGCGCCAGCAGCTTGGCGGGGGGCAGCTCCTACGAGCAGTACTTC. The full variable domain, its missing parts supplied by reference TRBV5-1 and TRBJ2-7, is KAGVTQTPRYLIKTRGQQVTLSCSPISGHRSVSWYQQTPGQGLQFLFEYFSETQRNKGNFPGRFSGRQFSNSRSEMNVSTLELGDSALYLCASSLAGGSSYEQYFGPGTRLTVT.

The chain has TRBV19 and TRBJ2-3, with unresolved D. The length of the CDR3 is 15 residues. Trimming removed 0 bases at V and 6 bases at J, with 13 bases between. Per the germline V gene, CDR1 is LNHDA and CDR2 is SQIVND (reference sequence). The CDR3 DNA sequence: TGTGCCAGTAGTATAGATTTAGAAGTCTGGGATACGCAGTATTTT. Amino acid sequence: CASSIDLEVWDTQYF.

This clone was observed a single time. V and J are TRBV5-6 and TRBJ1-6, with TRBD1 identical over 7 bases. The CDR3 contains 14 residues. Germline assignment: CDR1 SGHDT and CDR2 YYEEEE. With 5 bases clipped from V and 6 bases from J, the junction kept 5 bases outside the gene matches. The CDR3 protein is CASSRNRGNSPLHF. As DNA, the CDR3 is TGTGCCAGCAGTCGTAACAGGGGTAATTCACCCCTCCACTTT.

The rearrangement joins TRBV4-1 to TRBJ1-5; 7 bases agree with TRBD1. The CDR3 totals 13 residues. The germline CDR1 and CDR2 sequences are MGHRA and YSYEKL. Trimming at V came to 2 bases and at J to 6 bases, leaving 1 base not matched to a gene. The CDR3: CASSQSGGQPQHF. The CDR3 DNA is TGCGCCAGCAGCCAATCAGGGGGTCAGCCCCAGCATTTT.

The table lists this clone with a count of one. CDR3 sequence: CAIQTGPGNTIYF. DNA of the CDR3: TGTGCCATCCAGACAGGGCCTGGAAACACCATATATTTT. V usage is TRBV6-1 and J usage is TRBJ1-3; 7 nucleotides align to TRBD1. The trim removed 10 bases at V and 2 bases at J, leaving 5 bases unmatched. The CDR3 consists of 13 residues. Germline CDR1 and CDR2: MNHNS and SASEGT.

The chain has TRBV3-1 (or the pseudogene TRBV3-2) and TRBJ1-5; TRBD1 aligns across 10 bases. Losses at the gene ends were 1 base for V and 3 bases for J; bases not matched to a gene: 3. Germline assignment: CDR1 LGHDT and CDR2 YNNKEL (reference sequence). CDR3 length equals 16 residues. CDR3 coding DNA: TGTGCCAGCAGCCAAGGGGGACAGGGGTTCAATCAGCCCCAGCATTTT. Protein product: CASSQGGQGFNQPQHF.

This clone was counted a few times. CDR3 sequence reads: CASSLGGSTEAFF. In DNA form, the CDR3 reads TGTGCCAGCAGCTTGGGAGGGAGCACTGAAGCTTTCTTT. V usage is TRBV5-4 and J usage is TRBJ1-1; D is undetermined. This CDR3 contains 13 residues. Trimming took 0 bases from V and 4 from J, leaving 7 bases between them. The germline V gene encodes CDR1 SGHNT and CDR2 YYREEE (reference sequence).

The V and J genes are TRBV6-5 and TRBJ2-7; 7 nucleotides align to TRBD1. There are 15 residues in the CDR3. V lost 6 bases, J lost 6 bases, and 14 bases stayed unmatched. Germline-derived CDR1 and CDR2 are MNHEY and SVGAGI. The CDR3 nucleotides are TGTGCCAGCAGCTCGACCTCTGGACAGGAAGGCGAGCAGTACTTC. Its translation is CASSSTSGQEGEQYF.

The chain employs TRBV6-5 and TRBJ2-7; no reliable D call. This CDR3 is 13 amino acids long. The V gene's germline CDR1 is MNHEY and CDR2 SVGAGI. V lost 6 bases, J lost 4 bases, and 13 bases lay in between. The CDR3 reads CASRDPFTYEQYF. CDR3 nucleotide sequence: TGTGCCAGCAGGGATCCGTTTACTTACGAGCAGTACTTC.

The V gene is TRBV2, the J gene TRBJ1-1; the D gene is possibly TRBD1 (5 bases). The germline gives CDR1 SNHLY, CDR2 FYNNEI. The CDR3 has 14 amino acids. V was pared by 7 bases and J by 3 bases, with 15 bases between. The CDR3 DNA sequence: TGTGCCAGCACCAAAACCGACAGTGACACTGAAGCTTTCTTT. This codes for CASTKTDSDTEAFF.

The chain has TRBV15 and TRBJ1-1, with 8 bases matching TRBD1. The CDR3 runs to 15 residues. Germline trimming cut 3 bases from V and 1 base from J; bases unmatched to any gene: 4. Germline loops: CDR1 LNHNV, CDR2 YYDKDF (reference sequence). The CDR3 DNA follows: TGTGCCACCAGCAGTAGACAGGGGAGGAACACTGAAGCTTTCTTT. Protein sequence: CATSSRQGRNTEAFF.

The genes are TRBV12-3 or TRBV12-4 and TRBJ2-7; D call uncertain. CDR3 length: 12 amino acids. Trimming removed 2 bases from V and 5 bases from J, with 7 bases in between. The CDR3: CASSLRRNEQYF. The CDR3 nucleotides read TGTGCCAGCAGTTTAAGGCGTAACGAGCAGTACTTC.

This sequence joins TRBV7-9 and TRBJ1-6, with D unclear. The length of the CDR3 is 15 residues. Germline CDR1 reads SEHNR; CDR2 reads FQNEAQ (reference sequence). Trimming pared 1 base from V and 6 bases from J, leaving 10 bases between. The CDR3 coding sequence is TGTGCCAGCAGCTTAGAGTACGCAACTAATTCACCCCTCCACTTT. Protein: CASSLEYATNSPLHF. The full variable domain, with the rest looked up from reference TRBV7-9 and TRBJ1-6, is DTGVSQNPRHKITKRGQNVTFRCDPISEHNRLYWYRQTLGQGPEFLTYFQNEAQLEKSRLLSDRFSAERPKGSFSTLEIQRTEQGDSAMYLCASSLEYATNSPLHFGNGTRLTVT.

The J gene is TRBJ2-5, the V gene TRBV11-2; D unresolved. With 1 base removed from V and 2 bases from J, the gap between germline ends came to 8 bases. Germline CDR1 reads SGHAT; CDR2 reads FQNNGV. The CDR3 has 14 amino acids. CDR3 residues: CASSLGWIQETQYF. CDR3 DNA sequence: TGTGCCAGCAGCTTAGGGTGGATACAAGAGACCCAGTACTTC.

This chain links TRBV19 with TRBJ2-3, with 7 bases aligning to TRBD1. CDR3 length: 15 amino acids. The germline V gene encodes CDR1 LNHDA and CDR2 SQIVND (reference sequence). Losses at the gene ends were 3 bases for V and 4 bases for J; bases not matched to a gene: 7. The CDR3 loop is CASSIRTGAADTQYF. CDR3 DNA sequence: TGTGCCAGTAGTATCAGGACAGGCGCGGCAGATACGCAGTATTTT.

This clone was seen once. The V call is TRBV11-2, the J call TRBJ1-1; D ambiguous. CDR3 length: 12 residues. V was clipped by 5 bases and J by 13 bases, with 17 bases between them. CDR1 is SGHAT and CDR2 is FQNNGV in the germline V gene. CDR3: CASSLGRSSVFF. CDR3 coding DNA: TGTGCCAGCAGCCTCGGCCGTAGTAGTGTTTTCTTT.